The next 19 T cell receptor beta chains were all read from a single sample in a study of blood T cell repertoires in COVID-19. Here immunoSEQ multiplex PCR was the method, and the copy in TCRdb shows in-frame clones only, minus some. The sample lists 250,000 to 300,000 clones; 70% to 90% were seen once. Sequenced material: PBMCs or T cells enriched from blood (not recorded which). Receptor source: a woman aged 25 to 39 who had recovered from COVID-19.

The chain carries TRBV11-3 and TRBJ1-1; D remains ambiguous. The germline V gene encodes CDR1 SGHNT and CDR2 YENEEA. This CDR3 spans 14 amino acids. Trimming cost V 1 base and J 5 bases, with 11 bases left between them. The CDR3 sequence is CASSLGRLKTEAFF. The CDR3, as DNA: TGTGCCAGCAGCTTAGGCCGACTCAAGACTGAAGCTTTCTTT.

The chain links TRBV30 to TRBJ2-2; 7 nucleotides match TRBD2. The CDR3 spans 13 residues. Germline V gene sequence: CDR1 GTSNPN, CDR2 SVGIG (reference sequence). After removal of 5 bases from V and 6 bases from J, the junction contained 6 bases not matched to a gene. CDR3 residues: CAWGRAGAGELFF. The CDR3 region has the DNA TGTGCCTGGGGGAGGGCGGGGGCCGGGGAGCTGTTTTTT.

This chain joins TRBV7-2 and TRBJ2-1; D is perhaps TRBD2 (7 bases). Trimming stripped 5 bases from V and 5 bases from J, with 13 bases between. This CDR3 has 14 amino acids. Germline CDR1 is SGHTA and CDR2 is FQGNSA. The CDR3 region has the DNA TGTGCCAGCAGCCTCGGGGGGCCGAACAATGAGCAGTTCTTC. Translating gives CASSLGGPNNEQFF.

The J gene is TRBJ1-6, the V gene TRBV15, with D unresolved. Trimming cost V 2 bases and J 9 bases, with 20 bases left between them. Per the germline V gene, CDR1 is LNHNV and CDR2 is YYDKDF (reference sequence). The CDR3 sequence is 17 residues long. The CDR3 nucleotides read TGTGCCACCAGCAGAACGGCCGAAGCTGGGCCACGTTCACCCCTCCACTTT. Its translation: CATSRTAEAGPRSPLHF.

V is TRBV7-6 and J is TRBJ2-1, with D hard to call. The CDR3 covers 14 residues. Germline V CDR1 and CDR2: SGHVS, FNYEAQ. V shed 2 bases and J shed 9 bases, with 14 bases lying between them. DNA for the CDR3: TGTGCCAGCAGCTTAACGGGTGGGTATAGTGAGCAGTTCTTC. Residues: CASSLTGGYSEQFF.

The V call is TRBV7-2, the J call TRBJ1-1; D is possibly TRBD1 (6 bases). Germline assignment: CDR1 SGHTA and CDR2 FQGNSA. This CDR3 contains 15 residues. The ends were cut back, 1 base at V and 3 bases at J, with 12 bases in the middle. For the CDR3, the DNA is TGTGCCAGCAGCTTAGAACAGGGTCTAGACACTGAAGCTTTCTTT. It translates to CASSLEQGLDTEAFF.

This clone was counted only a few times. The chain is built from TRBV7-6 and TRBJ1-4; 8 bases agree with TRBD1. The germline gives CDR1 SGHVS, CDR2 FNYEAQ. The CDR3 consists of 15 residues. The V segment lost 5 bases and the J segment 2 bases; nucleotides outside the gene matches: 4. CDR3 loop: CASSPTGETNEKLFF. CDR3 DNA sequence: TGTGCCAGCAGCCCGACAGGGGAGACTAATGAAAAACTGTTTTTT.

This rearrangement joins TRBV2 to TRBJ1-1, with 7 nucleotides matching TRBD1. CDR1 SNHLY and CDR2 FYNNEI come from the germline V gene. V dropped 6 bases and J dropped 6; count of bases not matched to a gene: 22. The CDR3 is made up of 18 amino acids. The CDR3 DNA follows: TGTGCCAGCAGGCCCGACAGGGCTTTTGGAGTCTTGAATCCTGAAGCTTTCTTT. Amino acid sequence: CASRPDRAFGVLNPEAFF.

V gene TRBV5-4 combines with J gene TRBJ1-3; 7 bases are a match to TRBD1. The ends lost 4 bases at V and 4 bases at J; junction bases unmatched: 8. Germline V gene sequence: CDR1 SGHNT, CDR2 YYREEE (reference sequence). The CDR3 is 15 amino acids. The chain's CDR3 is CASSADRGPGNTIYF. CDR3 coding DNA: TGTGCCAGCAGCGCCGATAGGGGGCCGGGAAACACCATATATTTT.

The chain carries TRBV18 and TRBJ2-7; D remains ambiguous. Trimming pared 0 bases from V and 3 bases from J, leaving 9 bases between. This CDR3 spans 14 amino acids. CDR1 is KGHSH and CDR2 is LQKENI in the germline V gene. CDR3 nucleotides: TGTGCCAGCTCACCACCGGCCAACTACTACGAGCAGTACTTC. Translation: CASSPPANYYEQYF.

The CDR3 here is CASSRDVGRLLRGGSNQPQHF. In DNA form, the CDR3 reads TGCGCCAGCAGCCGCGACGTAGGGAGGCTTCTAAGGGGAGGAAGCAATCAGCCCCAGCATTTT. V and J are TRBV23-1 and TRBJ1-5; D might be TRBD1 (5 bases). TRBV23-1 is treated as an ORF (open reading frame) with a function not yet certain. CDR3 size: 21 residues. Trimming took 6 bases from V and 1 from J, leaving 31 bases between them.

The gene calls are TRBV5-1 and TRBJ2-2; 8 bases line up with TRBD2. The V gene's germline CDR1 is SGHRS and CDR2 YFSETQ. There are 17 residues in the CDR3. The junction had 14 bases not matched to a gene; V was cut back by 4 bases and J by 6 bases. CDR3 in amino acids: CASSLRGSGGNPGELFF. The CDR3 DNA reads as TGCGCCAGCAGCCTCCGTGGAAGCGGGGGTAATCCCGGGGAGCTGTTTTTT.

The genes are TRBV5-1 and TRBJ2-3; D might be TRBD2 (6 bases). In germline, CDR1 is SGHRS, CDR2 YFSETQ. The CDR3 has 15 amino acids. V dropped 1 base and J dropped 4 bases, with 13 bases sitting between them. CDR3 residues: CASSLRGTYADTQYF. CDR3 DNA sequence: TGCGCCAGCAGCTTGCGCGGGACGTACGCAGATACGCAGTATTTT.

J is TRBJ1-4 and V is TRBV7-9; a possible D gene is TRBD1 (6 bases). This CDR3 contains 17 residues. Germline CDR1 is SEHNR and CDR2 is FQNEAQ (reference sequence). V was pared by 5 bases and J by 5 bases, with 21 bases between. CDR3 in amino acids: CASSSTLEGDKNEKLFF. CDR3 sequence (DNA): TGTGCCAGCAGCAGCACACTCGAAGGGGACAAGAATGAAAAACTGTTTTTT.

This clone was detected only a few times. The chain uses TRBV28 and TRBJ1-5; possibly TRBD1 for D (5 bases). CDR1 MDHEN and CDR2 SYDVKM come from the germline V gene. Between the trimmed V and J ends, which lost 5 bases and 4 bases, there was a span of 12 bases. There are 14 residues in the CDR3. This CDR3 reads CASSPVGTNQPQHF. The DNA for the CDR3 is TGTGCCAGCAGTCCTGTCGGGACTAATCAGCCCCAGCATTTT.

CDR3 amino acids: CASSIQINTEAFF. CDR3 sequence (DNA): TGTGCCAGCAGCATACAGATCAACACTGAAGCTTTCTTT. This chain links TRBV7-9 with TRBJ1-1; D gene ambiguous. This CDR3 contains 13 residues. Trimming removed 5 bases from V and 2 bases from J, with 9 bases in between. The germline V gene has CDR1 SEHNR and CDR2 FQNEAQ (reference sequence).

Comment on this clone: Other DNA sequences in this sample translate to the same CDR3. The V and J genes are TRBV7-2 and TRBJ2-7, with 7 bases lining up with TRBD1. V shed 1 base, J shed 2 bases, and the junction held 2 bases outside the gene matches. The CDR3 runs 14 residues. From germline, CDR1 is SGHTA and CDR2 FQGNSA. In DNA form, the CDR3 reads TGTGCCAGCAGCTTAGGACAGGGAGCCTACGAGCAGTACTTC. It is translated as CASSLGQGAYEQYF. The whole variable domain, filled in from reference TRBV7-2 and TRBJ2-7, reads GAGVSQSPSNKVTEKGKDVELRCDPISGHTALYWYRQSLGQGLEFLIYFQGNSAPDKSGLPSDRFSAERTGGSVSTLTIQRTQQEDSAVYLCASSLGQGAYEQYFGPGTRLTVT.

This rearrangement joins TRBV28 to TRBJ1-2; D remains unclear. Trimming took 6 bases from V and 8 from J, leaving 7 bases between them. This CDR3 is built from 10 residues. Germline V lookup: CDR1 MDHEN, CDR2 SYDVKM. The CDR3, as DNA: TGTGCCAGCAGCTCCGGGGGCTACACCTTC. Protein product: CASSSGGYTF.

This chain links TRBV7-3 with TRBJ2-7; 8 nucleotides line up with TRBD1. Germline trimming cut 1 base from V and 3 bases from J; bases unmatched to any gene: 5. This CDR3 is 15 amino acids long. Germline V lookup: CDR1 SGHTA, CDR2 FQGTGA. The CDR3 sequence is CASSLSFGQGYEQYF. CDR3 sequence (DNA): TGTGCCAGCAGCTTAAGTTTCGGACAGGGCTACGAGCAGTACTTC.